This TCR beta chain was sequenced in a study of T cell responses to AZD1222 COVID-19 vaccine. Study results and limitations: White British ancestry dominated among donors, who included more females, and clonal diversity was possibly underestimated. Per reports, nearly half of all spike-specific TCRs target regions that are unmutated in variants.

Assay used: immunoSEQ multiplex PCR; TCRdb lists only in-frame clones, some missing. This table has approximately 150,000 clones, roughly 87% appearing once. CDR1 and CDR2 (germline): SNHLY, FYNNEI. Trimming cost V 3 bases and J 8 bases, with 13 bases left between them. The CDR3 has 13 amino acids. Worth noting for this clone: The antigen remains undetermined.

Here the sequenced sample was peripheral blood, taken 28 days after the second AZD1222 dose. This chain connects TRBV2 to TRBJ1-2; D unresolved. This clonotype was sampled from an adult who received the AZD1222 COVID-19 vaccine. The CDR3, as DNA: TGTGCCAGCAGTGAGTGGCAGGTTGGGGGCTACACCTTC. Translating gives CASSEWQVGGYTF. Full variable domain (remainder filled in from reference TRBV2 and TRBJ1-2): EPEVTQTPSHQVTQMGQEVILRCVPISNHLYFYWYRQILGQKVEFLVSFYNNEISEKSEIFDDQFSVERPDGSNFTLKIRSTKLEDSAMYFCASSEWQVGGYTFGSGTRLTVV.